This T cell receptor beta chain was observed in a study of T cells after yellow fever vaccination. At the level of the study: Preparation used SMART-Seq v4 Ultra Low Input for the low-cell-number fractions.

Each CDR3 protein is one row after TCRdb ran MiXCR on the 5' RACE reads. The table has hundreds of thousands of distinct CDR3 sequences, about a sixth seen once. Overall study results and limits: Clones that expanded after primary vaccination mostly reappeared after the booster (approximately 96% CD4, 88% CD8).

Turning to this clonotype: Its target is unknown.

The CDR3 sequence is 12 residues long. Germline CDR1 is SGDLS and CDR2 is YYNGEE. The V end was cut by 0 bases, the J end by 4 bases, with 3 bases between. The sequencing here drew on PBMCs, taken roughly 5 days after the first yellow fever vaccination. The gene calls are TRBV9 and TRBJ2-3, with no clear D. This TCR derives from a man aged 18-30 years who received the YFV17D yellow fever vaccine. The CDR3 coding sequence is TGTGCCAGCAGCGTAGTTCCAGATACGCAGTATTTT. This translates into CASSVVPDTQYF.